The T cell receptor (beta chain) under discussion was sequenced for a study of cytomegalovirus exposure and HLA in healthy donors. Study in general: Unique TCR beta sequences numbering approximately 120 million came from around 180 million T cells in an earlier analysis. The study's findings and limits: According to an earlier analysis, most TCR beta V segments yielded productive rearrangements about 87% or about 30% of the time. A few of the chains that were CMV-associated were confirmed in vitro to be specific for CMV antigens. Among the most significant clusters, several appeared linked to common viral pathogens in a later analysis.

Use of 60 Vbeta and 13 Jbeta primers characterized the PCR. Repertoires were generated with immunoSEQ multiplex PCR, while TCRdb's copy carries only in-frame clones and drops some. There are about 160,000 clones in the sample, with over 1% held by the top ten. This CDR3 contains 14 residues. CDR1 LGHNA and CDR2 YSLEER come from the germline V gene. Trimming took off 4 bases at V and 6 bases at J, with 13 bases between the two ends. On this clone itself: The antigen is unknown.

The gene calls are TRBV4-3 and TRBJ1-5, with a possible D match to TRBD1 (5 bases). What was sequenced was PBMCs. The clonotype originates from a woman aged 55-75 years in good health and CMV-seronegative. CDR3 in amino acids: CASSPRVGFQPQHF. The CDR3 bases are TGCGCCAGCAGCCCCAGGGTTGGATTTCAGCCCCAGCATTTT.